The 10 T cell receptor beta chains presented below share a single source sample, sequenced in a study of shared clonotypes between healthy human individuals. TCRdb's table, derived via immunoSEQ multiplex PCR, lists solely in-frame clones and lacks some. In the table there are 2 million to 3 million clones, roughly 93% of which are singletons. The material sequenced was naive CD4+ T cells from PBMCs. The subset is: CD45RA+ positively selected. These receptors were taken from a young man in good health. Some clones in this sample may be carry-over from other donors' samples.

The rearrangement links TRBV7-2 to TRBJ2-2; 8 bases line up with TRBD2. This CDR3 has 16 amino acids. The J segment lost 1 base and the V segment lost 5 bases, leaving 6 bases of the junction unmatched. Germline V gene sequence: CDR1 SGHTA, CDR2 FQGNSA. The CDR3 bases are TGTGCCAGCAGCCCCGGGGGGGGAGGGAACACCGGGGAGCTGTTTTTT. Amino acids: CASSPGGGGNTGELFF.

This chain joins TRBV14 and TRBJ2-7; D ambiguous. Trimming cost V 4 bases and J 2 bases, with 12 bases left between them. Germline CDR1 and CDR2: SGHDN and FVKESK. The CDR3 has 14 amino acids. CDR3 residues: CASSPWAKPYEQYF. The CDR3 nucleotides read TGTGCCAGCAGCCCGTGGGCTAAACCCTACGAGCAGTACTTC.

The J gene is TRBJ2-1, the V gene TRBV11-3, with TRBD2 matching over 7 bases. Germline V lookup: CDR1 SGHNT, CDR2 YENEEA. The CDR3 sequence is 14 residues long. Unmatched junction bases numbered 4, after V lost 3 bases and J lost 5 bases. CDR3 in DNA: TGTGCCAGCAGCTTTGGGGGAGGGCACAATGAGCAGTTCTTC. Translated, it gives CASSFGGGHNEQFF.

The V call is TRBV15, the J call TRBJ2-4; 8 bases match TRBD2. V was pared by 6 bases and J by 9 bases, with 10 bases of the junction left unmatched. The CDR3 covers 14 residues. CDR1 and CDR2 from the germline V gene are LNHNV and YYDKDF (reference sequence). The CDR3 loop reads CATREAPGRGIQYF. As DNA, the CDR3 is TGTGCCACCAGAGAGGCGCCCGGGAGGGGCATTCAGTACTTC.

The V gene is TRBV25-1, the J gene TRBJ2-7; 7 bases are a match to TRBD2. The germline gives CDR1 MGHDK, CDR2 SYGVNS. The CDR3 runs 16 residues. J was trimmed by 0 bases and V by 6 bases; bases with no gene match: 11. The DNA of the CDR3 is TGTGCCAGCAGCCCGGACACTAGCGCGATCTCCTACGAGCAGTACTTC. Its translation: CASSPDTSAISYEQYF.

The genes are TRBV5-4 and TRBJ1-1; 7 bases map to TRBD1. J was trimmed by 5 bases and V by 4 bases; bases with no gene match: 11. The CDR3 extends over 15 amino acids. The germline CDR1 and CDR2 sequences are SGHNT and YYREEE (reference sequence). CDR3 protein: CASSPAATGVTEAFF. The CDR3 DNA follows: TGTGCCAGCAGCCCTGCTGCAACAGGGGTAACTGAAGCTTTCTTT.

The chain employs TRBV4-3 and TRBJ1-3; 8 nucleotides match TRBD1. The CDR3 has 13 residues. From germline, CDR1 is LGHNA and CDR2 YSLEER. The ends lost 0 bases at V and 11 bases at J; junction bases unmatched: 3. CDR3 in amino acids: CASSQEVDRAIYF. The CDR3 DNA reads as TGCGCCAGCAGCCAAGAGGTGGACAGGGCCATATATTTT.

V gene TRBV5-4 combines with J gene TRBJ1-1; 7 positions match TRBD1. The CDR3 has 16 amino acids. V was pared by 0 bases and J by 1 base, with 6 bases of the junction left unmatched. Germline V CDR1 and CDR2: SGHNT, YYREEE (reference sequence). CDR3 sequence: CASSLGPGQTNTEAFF. CDR3 DNA sequence: TGTGCCAGCAGCTTGGGTCCGGGACAGACGAACACTGAAGCTTTCTTT.

This rearrangement joins TRBV6-1 to TRBJ2-1, with 8 nucleotides matching TRBD1. Germline V gene data show CDR1 as MNHNS and CDR2 as SASEGT. The CDR3 consists of 14 residues. With V trimmed by 8 bases and J by 7 bases, 10 bases remained unmatched. CDR3 sequence: CASVRWTGSNEQFF. The CDR3, as DNA: TGTGCCAGCGTCAGGTGGACAGGGTCAAATGAGCAGTTCTTC.

The chain has TRBV11-3 and TRBJ2-3, with a weak D call TRBD2 (6 bases). The ends were cut back, 1 base at V and 4 bases at J, with 15 bases in the middle. CDR3 length equals 16 residues. Germline values: CDR1 SGHNT, CDR2 YENEEA. The DNA for the CDR3 is TGTGCCAGCAGCTTAGGGGCGGGAAGGCGGTCAGATACGCAGTATTTT. Translating gives CASSLGAGRRSDTQYF.